Listed below are T cell receptor beta chains from one sample, sequenced in a study of radiotherapy plus CTLA-4 blockade in lung cancer. Generated by immunoSEQ multiplex PCR, the TCRdb table keeps only in-frame clones and is missing some. Among some 66,000 clones, approximately 83% were seen once, and the ten largest hold roughly 4%. Sequencing was performed on peripheral blood, taken from a patient treated with radiotherapy plus ipilimumab. The receptors were sampled from a human donor with non-small cell lung cancer who had a partial response to radiotherapy plus ipilimumab. CDR3s include the opening cysteine and the closing phenylalanine or tryptophan. A D gene is named only where the DNA matches it firmly. A row's size may be missing; if present it is once, few, many or a size class.

V gene	clone size	D gene	J gene	CDR3 DNA	CDR3 protein
TRBV29-1	NA	TRBD1	TRBJ2-2	TGCAGGACCGACAGGGGGCGAACCGGGGAGCTGTTTTTT	CRTDRGRTGELFF
TRBV5-1	NA	TRBD2	TRBJ2-3	TGCGCCAGCAGCTTGGAGGGGAGGGGAAGCACAGATACGCAGTATTTT	CASSLEGRGSTDTQYF
TRBV28	few	TRBD1	TRBJ1-2	TGTGCCACCCCGACAGGGAGAAACTATGGCTACACCTTC	CATPTGRNYGYTF
TRBV28	NA	TRBD2	TRBJ2-2	TGTGCCAGCAGCCGGACTAGCGGGAGCCGGACATGGGCCGGGGAGCTGTTTTTT	CASSRTSGSRTWAGELFF
TRBV2	NA	TRBD1	TRBJ2-5	TGTGCCAGCAGAAGGGGACAGCAAGAGACCCAGTACTTC	CASRRGQQETQYF
TRBV28	NA	TRBD2	TRBJ2-2	TGTGCCAGCAGTTCCTTAGCGGGAGGGCCCACCGGGGAGCTGTTTTTT	CASSSLAGGPTGELFF
TRBV5-1	NA	NA	TRBJ1-4	TGCGCCAGCAGCTTGGGACCCGGCGATCGGGGTGAAAAACTGTTTTTT	CASSLGPGDRGEKLFF
TRBV4-2	once	NA	TRBJ2-5	TGTGCCAGCAGCCAAGACCCGGAGCGGCAAGAGACCCAGTACTTC	CASSQDPERQETQYF
TRBV27	NA	NA	TRBJ1-4	TGTGCCAGCAGTTTACGGGGGGAGGGGAAAAAACTGTTTTTT	CASSLRGEGKKLFF
TRBV18	NA	NA	TRBJ1-1	TGTGCCAGCCTCCGGGATATGAACACTGAAGCTTTCTTT	CASLRDMNTEAFF
TRBV18	few	TRBD1	TRBJ1-2	TGTGCCAGCTCCCAACAATTACAGGGGGATGGCTATGGCTACACCTTC	CASSQQLQGDGYGYTF
TRBV28	NA	TRBD1	TRBJ1-4	TGTGCCAGCACCCCCGGGACAGCTAATGAAAAACTGTTTTTT	CASTPGTANEKLFF
TRBV7-3	NA	TRBD1	TRBJ2-7	TGTGCCAGCAGCTTAAACAGGGGCTACGAGCAGTACTTC	CASSLNRGYEQYF
TRBV7-2	NA	TRBD1	TRBJ2-7	TGTGCCAGCAGCCCCGGGACAGGGTCTGGTTACGAGCAGTACTTC	CASSPGTGSGYEQYF
TRBV6-1	NA	TRBD1	TRBJ1-3	TGTGCCAGCAGTAAACAGGGGGCCCTGAACACCATATATTTT	CASSKQGALNTIYF
TRBV18	NA	NA	TRBJ2-5	TGTGCCAGCTCACCAAGACAGGCCGGAGGAGAGACCCAGTACTTC	CASSPRQAGGETQYF
TRBV9	NA	NA	TRBJ2-7	TGTGCCAGCAGCGTAGAAGAAGGGGCAGGTGAGCAGTACTTC	CASSVEEGAGEQYF
TRBV6-5	once	TRBD2	TRBJ2-2	TGTGCCAGCAGTTACGGGGGGGGGAATACCGGGGAGCTGTTTTTT	CASSYGGGNTGELFF
TRBV7-2	NA	NA	TRBJ1-1	TGTGCCAGCACCGCCATTCGGGAACGGGGGACTGAAGCTTTCTTT	CASTAIRERGTEAFF
TRBV11-2	NA	NA	TRBJ2-3	TGTGCCAGCAGCTTGCTAAAAGATACGCAGTATTTT	CASSLLKDTQYF
TRBV5-4	few	NA	TRBJ2-5	TGTGCCAGCAGCTTGGTAACAGGGAGCCCAGAGACCCAGTACTTC	CASSLVTGSPETQYF
TRBV9	NA	TRBD1	TRBJ1-5	TGTGCCAGCAGCGCGGGGGACAGGGGGGCTTATAGCAATCAGCCCCAGCATTTT	CASSAGDRGAYSNQPQHF
TRBV7-3	NA	TRBD1	TRBJ1-1	TGTGCCAGCAGACGCGACGGGACAGATAAGAACACTGAAGCTTTCTTT	CASRRDGTDKNTEAFF
TRBV5-4	NA	TRBD2	TRBJ2-7	TGTGCCAGCAGCACCCCAGCCGGGACTAGGATAGGCGAGCAGTACTTC	CASSTPAGTRIGEQYF
TRBV5-4	NA	NA	TRBJ2-1	TGTGCCAGCAGCTTGTCCGGTCCTCGAGGCAATGAGCAGTTCTTC	CASSLSGPRGNEQFF
TRBV28	NA	TRBD2	TRBJ2-7	TGTGCCAGCAGTTTAACCGGAATGGGACTAGCGGGAAGGGGACAGTACTTC	CASSLTGMGLAGRGQYF
TRBV5-1	NA	TRBD1	TRBJ1-5	TGCGCCAGCAGCTTGGGACAGGGGTATCAGCCCCAGCATTTT	CASSLGQGYQPQHF
TRBV6-1	NA	TRBD1	TRBJ1-5	TGTGCCAGCAGAGAACCGGGACAGGGGCTCAATCAGCCCCAGCATTTT	CASREPGQGLNQPQHF
TRBV30	NA	NA	TRBJ1-4	TGTGCCTGGACTCGGACAGCCTTCAATGAAAAACTGTTTTTT	CAWTRTAFNEKLFF
TRBV11-2	NA	NA	TRBJ1-1	TGTGCCAGCAGCTCTACTGGCGGCGGGGACACTGAAGCTTTCTTT	CASSSTGGGDTEAFF
TRBV7-8	NA	TRBD1	TRBJ2-3	TGTGCCAGCAGCCTAAGGACAGGCAGCACAGATACGCAGTATTTT	CASSLRTGSTDTQYF
TRBV19	NA	NA	TRBJ2-2	TGTGCCAGTAGATGGGGCAGGAACACCGGGGAGCTGTTTTTT	CASRWGRNTGELFF
TRBV7-8	NA	NA	TRBJ1-2	TGTGCCAGCAGCACCCAGGCGGGCTATGGCTACACCTTC	CASSTQAGYGYTF
TRBV5-1	NA	TRBD2	TRBJ2-1	TGCGCCAGTCATTTTAGCGGGAGCTTCGATGAGCAGTTCTTC	CASHFSGSFDEQFF
TRBV27	NA	TRBD2	TRBJ2-7	TGTGCCAGCAGTTCGAGCGGAGCGGGATTCAACGAGCAGTACTTC	CASSSSGAGFNEQYF
TRBV28	NA	TRBD1	TRBJ1-2	TGTGCCAGCAGTTTAGACAGGGGGCCGATCTATGGCTACACCTTC	CASSLDRGPIYGYTF
TRBV27	NA	TRBD2	TRBJ2-2	TGTGCCAGCAGACTAGCGGGGACCGGGGAGCTGTTTTTT	CASRLAGTGELFF
TRBV4-1	NA	NA	TRBJ1-1	TGCGCCAGCAGCCTCGGACATTTCGAGAACACTGAAGCTTTCTTT	CASSLGHFENTEAFF
TRBV27	NA	NA	TRBJ1-5	TGTGCCAGCAGTCCGGCCGGGAATAGCAATCAGCCCCAGCATTTT	CASSPAGNSNQPQHF
TRBV18	few	TRBD1	TRBJ2-7	TGTGCCAGCTCACCTGCCCACGGGACAGGGGGAAAATACGAGCAGTACTTC	CASSPAHGTGGKYEQYF
TRBV7-9	NA	NA	TRBJ2-3	TGTGCCAGCAGCTTGAAGAGCGGGAGCACAGATACGCAGTATTTT	CASSLKSGSTDTQYF
TRBV7-2	NA	NA	TRBJ2-1	TGTGCCAGCAGCTTACAGGCTAGCCACAATGAGCAGTTCTTC	CASSLQASHNEQFF
TRBV5-1	NA	NA	TRBJ2-1	TGCGCCAGCAGGCGACAACCAACCTACAATGAGCAGTTCTTC	CASRRQPTYNEQFF
TRBV7-8	NA	TRBD1	TRBJ2-3	TGTGCCAGCAGCACAAGACTCCGGGACAGGGGAGATACGCAGTATTTT	CASSTRLRDRGDTQYF
TRBV19	NA	NA	TRBJ1-4	TGTGCCAGTAGTATGGGACTCCCTGGGACTAATGAAAAACTGTTTTTT	CASSMGLPGTNEKLFF
TRBV28	NA	NA	TRBJ1-1	TGTGCCAGCAGTTCCGGGGGACGGAACACTGAAGCTTTCTTT	CASSSGGRNTEAFF
TRBV7-3	few	TRBD1	TRBJ2-3	TGTGCCAGCAGACCTGGACAGGGGTCGGGAGATACGCAGTATTTT	CASRPGQGSGDTQYF
TRBV5-3	NA	TRBD1	TRBJ1-2	TGTGCCAGAAAAGGGGGCGGCTACACCTTC	CARKGGGYTF
TRBV27	NA	TRBD2	TRBJ2-2	TGTGCCAGCAGTTCAATAGCGGGAGGTACCGGGGAGCTGTTTTTT	CASSSIAGGTGELFF
TRBV15	NA	NA	TRBJ1-2	TGTGCCACCACCTCCTCCAGGGGCTCCTATGGCTACACCTTC	CATTSSRGSYGYTF
TRBV7-2	NA	NA	TRBJ2-2	TGTGCCAGCAGCCCGAGGAAAGCCAACACCGGGGAGCTGTTTTTT	CASSPRKANTGELFF
TRBV2	NA	TRBD2	TRBJ2-3	TGTGCCAGCAGCAGGACTAGCGGCACAGATACGCAGTATTTT	CASSRTSGTDTQYF
TRBV5-1	NA	NA	TRBJ2-5	TGCGCCAGCAGCTATTCTAGCGCTGGAGAGACCCAGTACTTC	CASSYSSAGETQYF